The text below deals with one TCR beta chain. V lost 2 bases and J 6 bases, leaving 20 bases between the germline ends. This CDR3 is 16 amino acids long. Germline assignment: CDR1 SGHTA and CDR2 FQGNSA. These data belong to a study of shared clonotypes between healthy human individuals. All participating donors were Caucasian adults from Nashville, Tennessee. Unsorted material relied on approximately 90 million PBMCs as the source of genomic DNA. Only in-frame clones appear in the TCRdb table, and some are missing; sequencing was by immunoSEQ multiplex PCR. The sample yields a few hundred thousand clones, approximately 80% seen once.

The clonotype originates from a woman aged 35 to 49 in good health. Some clones in this sample may be carry-over from other donors' samples. The rearrangement uses TRBV7-2 and TRBJ2-7; either TRBD1 or TRBD2 may fit D (5 bases each). Specimen: PBMCs. The CDR3 bases are TGTGCCAGCAGCTTATCCCTCGGGACCGGGGTCCGCGAGCAGTACTTC. Translated: CASSLSLGTGVREQYF.